The present TCR beta chain was sequenced within a study of blood T cell repertoires in COVID-19. Study-wide background: Researchers got acute and convalescent COVID-19 samples from the United States, Italy and Spain.

This table comes from immunoSEQ multiplex PCR, and its TCRdb copy is limited to in-frame clones, with some not included. This sample carries 200,000 to 250,000 clones, around 84% of them seen once, and the ten largest clones take 18%. The sequence came from a woman of 80 years or more with active or convalescent COVID-19. The sample consisted of peripheral blood.

DNA of the CDR3: TGTGCCAGCAGCCAAGTGCCGGGAGCTAACTATGGCTACACCTTC. It codes for CASSQVPGANYGYTF. The chain joins TRBV3-1 (or the pseudogene TRBV3-2) to TRBJ1-2, with D hard to call. CDR1 LGHDT and CDR2 YNNKEL come from the germline V gene (reference sequence). With 1 base removed from V and 0 bases from J, the gap between germline ends came to 9 bases. The CDR3 is made up of 15 amino acids.